One and the same sample provided the 19 T cell receptor beta chains below, sequenced in a study of shared clonotypes between healthy human individuals. Some clones are missing from TCRdb's copy, which holds only in-frame ones; the method was immunoSEQ multiplex PCR. The sample lists about 300,000 clones; about 74% were seen once. Input material: memory CD4+ T cells sorted from blood. As to subset: CD45RA-negative fraction. These TCRs come from a man aged 25 to 45 in good health.

The chain couples TRBV5-1 to TRBJ1-1; D gene ambiguous. CDR3 size: 15 residues. The V end was cut by 0 bases, the J end by 2 bases, with 11 bases between. The V gene's germline CDR1 is SGHRS and CDR2 YFSETQ. CDR3 sequence (DNA): TGCGCCAGCAGCTTGGTTCAAGGATTCAACACTGAAGCTTTCTTT. Protein sequence: CASSLVQGFNTEAFF.

In this sample, this clone turned up a few times. This chain joins TRBV11-2 and TRBJ1-5, with 8 bases aligning to TRBD1. Trimming at V came to 6 bases and at J to 6 bases, leaving 7 bases not matched to a gene. CDR1 is SGHAT, CDR2 FQNNGV, per germline. CDR3 length: 14 amino acids. The CDR3 region has the DNA TGTGCCAGCAGTAAAGGACAGGGTTTTCAGCCCCAGCATTTT. Translation gives CASSKGQGFQPQHF.

This chain uses TRBV5-4 with TRBJ2-7, with 9 positions matching TRBD1. The CDR3 spans 16 residues. Germline loops: CDR1 SGHNT, CDR2 YYREEE (reference sequence). Trimming at V came to 2 bases and at J to 1 base, leaving 7 bases not matched to a gene. CDR3 loop: CASSLVQGTGSYEQYF. In nucleotides, the CDR3 is TGTGCCAGCAGCTTAGTGCAGGGGACAGGGTCCTACGAGCAGTACTTC.

The CDR3 is CASSIGPENIQYF. In DNA form, the CDR3 reads TGTGCCAGTAGTATCGGGCCGGAAAACATTCAGTACTTC. V usage is TRBV19 and J usage is TRBJ2-4, with no clear D. Germline lookup yields CDR1 LNHDA and CDR2 SQIVND (reference sequence). The CDR3 length is 13 residues. Trimming removed 3 bases from V and 5 bases from J, with 8 bases in between.

The rearrangement uses TRBV5-4 and TRBJ2-3, with unresolved D. The germline V gene encodes CDR1 SGHNT and CDR2 YYREEE (reference sequence). The CDR3 is made up of 17 amino acids. V lost 0 bases, J lost 3 bases, and 17 bases lay in between. The CDR3 nucleotides are TGTGCCAGCAGCTTGGGTCTCGCCGCCTCCGGTACAGATACGCAGTATTTT. Residues: CASSLGLAASGTDTQYF.

This clone has just a few counts. The J gene is TRBJ1-5, the V gene TRBV15, with D possibly TRBD1 on 5 matching bases. The CDR3 is 15 amino acids. With 5 bases removed from V and 1 base from J, the gap between germline ends came to 12 bases. Germline V gene lookup returns CDR1 LNHNV and CDR2 YYDKDF (reference sequence). CDR3 sequence: CATSRGGGSNQPQHF. CDR3 nucleotide sequence: TGTGCCACCAGCCGAGGTGGGGGGAGCAATCAGCCCCAGCATTTT.

The chain is built from TRBV10-1 and TRBJ2-7; D is possibly TRBD2 (6 bases). V was clipped by 5 bases and J by 5 bases, with 13 bases between them. Germline V gives CDR1 WNHNN, CDR2 SYGVQD (reference sequence). The CDR3 length is 13 residues. The DNA of the CDR3 is TGCGCCAGCAGTCTGACTAGATCGAACGAGCAGTACTTC. It codes for CASSLTRSNEQYF.

The V call is TRBV5-5, the J call TRBJ1-2, with D possibly matching TRBD1 (6 bases). V was clipped by 4 bases and J by 8 bases, with 18 bases between them. The CDR3 is 14 amino acids. CDR1 and CDR2 (germline): SGHKS, YYEKEE (reference sequence). Here the CDR3 reads CASSPDSARRGYTF. Here the CDR3 DNA reads TGTGCCAGCAGCCCGGACAGCGCCCGACGGGGCTACACCTTC.

The chain combines TRBV27 with TRBJ2-5; TRBD2 matches at 7 bases. Germline V CDR1 and CDR2: MNHEY, SMNVEV (reference sequence). The CDR3 covers 15 residues. Unmatched junction bases numbered 9, after V lost 3 bases and J lost 5 bases. The CDR3 is CASSLGRAMMETQYF. CDR3 nucleotide sequence: TGTGCCAGCAGTTTGGGGAGGGCCATGATGGAGACCCAGTACTTC.

The chain links TRBV5-4 to TRBJ2-5; perhaps D is TRBD1 or TRBD2 (5 bases each). This CDR3 comprises 15 residues. Germline CDR1 is SGHNT and CDR2 is YYREEE (reference sequence). V lost 4 bases and J lost 5, with 18 bases in between. CDR3 nucleotide sequence: TGTGCCAGCAGCCAATGGGGGATAAGGTGGGAGACCCAGTACTTC. It specifies CASSQWGIRWETQYF.

CDR3 DNA: TGTGCCAGTAGTATGTCCAGCGGGAGGATCAGAGGGGAGCAGTACTTC. Protein product: CASSMSSGRIRGEQYF. V and J are TRBV19 and TRBJ2-7; 9 bases align to TRBD2. CDR1 LNHDA and CDR2 SQIVND come from the germline V gene (reference sequence). This CDR3 has 16 amino acids. The V and J ends lost 3 bases and 7 bases, in that order; junction bases with no gene match: 13.

V usage is TRBV10-1 and J usage is TRBJ2-7, with D unclear. V was cut by 0 bases and J by 3 bases, with 6 bases left in between. The CDR3 spans 13 residues. Germline V gene sequence: CDR1 WNHNN, CDR2 SYGVQD (reference sequence). CDR3 sequence reads: CASSESLGYEQYF. Here the CDR3 DNA reads TGCGCCAGCAGTGAGTCATTGGGCTACGAGCAGTACTTC.

V usage is TRBV5-8 and J usage is TRBJ2-5; D gene ambiguous. CDR1 and CDR2 (germline): SGHTS, YDEGEE. The CDR3 spans 13 residues. V gave up 1 base and J gave up 1 base, with 5 bases separating them. The CDR3 sequence: CASSLSIQETQYF. The CDR3 nucleotides are TGTGCCAGCAGCTTGAGTATCCAAGAGACCCAGTACTTC.

V gene TRBV5-6 combines with J gene TRBJ2-2, with 10 bases aligning to TRBD1. The CDR3 has 16 amino acids. In germline, CDR1 is SGHDT, CDR2 YYEEEE. J was trimmed by 5 bases and V by 4 bases; bases with no gene match: 8. The DNA of the CDR3 is TGTGCCAGCAGCCTCATCGACAGGGGGCTGACCGGGGAGCTGTTTTTT. It specifies CASSLIDRGLTGELFF.

The chain uses TRBV18 and TRBJ2-5; either TRBD1 or TRBD2 may supply D (7 bases each). V was trimmed by 4 bases and J by 5 bases, leaving 23 bases between them. This CDR3 is 17 amino acids long. Germline CDR1 reads KGHSH; CDR2 reads LQKENI. CDR3 loop: CASSQQLASSGGETQYF. As DNA, the CDR3 is TGTGCCAGCTCACAACAACTAGCGTCCTCAGGGGGGGAGACCCAGTACTTC. Drawing the rest from reference TRBV18 and TRBJ2-5, the complete variable domain is NAGVMQNPRHLVRRRGQEARLRCSPMKGHSHVYWYRQLPEEGLKFMVYLQKENIIDESGMPKERFSAEFPKEGPSILRIQQVVRGDSAAYFCASSQQLASSGGETQYFGPGTRLLVL.

This chain connects TRBV4-1 to TRBJ1-2, with TRBD1 as a possible D gene (5 bases). Per the germline V gene, CDR1 is MGHRA and CDR2 is YSYEKL. The V end lost 0 bases, the J end lost 8 bases, and 10 bases lay between the germline ends. The CDR3 totals 13 residues. DNA of the CDR3: TGCGCCAGCAGCCAAGATGGGGGGTTGGGCTACACCTTC. Translated, it gives CASSQDGGLGYTF.

Details on this clone: Other DNA sequences within the sample encode an identical CDR3. The chain has TRBV2 and TRBJ2-7, with a tentative D call TRBD1 (5 bases). Trimming removed 7 bases from V and 4 bases from J, with 11 bases in between. This CDR3 region has 12 residues. CDR1 SNHLY and CDR2 FYNNEI come from the germline V gene. The CDR3 DNA follows: TGTGCCAGCATACAGGAAGGTTACGAGCAGTACTTC. Protein sequence: CASIQEGYEQYF.

This sequence joins TRBV28 and TRBJ1-1, with 8 bases that match TRBD1. Germline V gives CDR1 MDHEN, CDR2 SYDVKM. This CDR3 comprises 17 residues. J gave up 4 bases and V 3 bases, and 13 bases lay outside the gene matches. The CDR3 DNA reads TGTGCCAGCAGTTTCCCTGGGACAGGCGGGTTGATCACTGAAGCTTTCTTT. Protein sequence: CASSFPGTGGLITEAFF. Using reference TRBV28 and TRBJ1-1 for the parts outside the CDR3, the full variable domain is DVKVTQSSRYLVKRTGEKVFLECVQDMDHENMFWYRQDPGLGLRLIYFSYDVKMKEKGDIPEGYSVSREKKERFSLILESASTNQTSMYLCASSFPGTGGLITEAFFGQGTRLTVV.

V is TRBV20-1 and J is TRBJ1-2, with D unresolved. The germline V gene encodes CDR1 DFQATT and CDR2 SNEGSKA (reference sequence). The CDR3 spans 10 residues. Trimming removed 6 bases at V and 8 bases at J, with 10 bases between. The chain's CDR3 is CSAPSGGYTF. In DNA, the CDR3 is TGCAGTGCCCCGAGCGGGGGCTACACCTTC.